Reported below is one T cell receptor (beta chain). The data were obtained in a study of early stage breast cancer tumors. The CDR3 sequence is 14 residues long. The trim removed 4 bases at V and 11 bases at J, leaving 6 bases unmatched. Looked up from germline, CDR1 is SGHNT and CDR2 is YYREEE (reference sequence). TCRdb's table, derived via immunoSEQ multiplex PCR, lists solely in-frame clones and lacks some. The table lists some 30,000 clones, 80% to 90% of them singletons. This rearrangement joins TRBV5-4 to TRBJ1-6; TRBD1 agrees at 10 bases. The sample was blood. This TCR was recovered from a person aged 50-59 years with breast cancer. CDR3 in amino acids: CASSRDRGAPPLHF. The CDR3 DNA sequence: TGTGCCAGCAGCCGGGACAGGGGAGCCCCACCCCTCCACTTT.